The sequence of this T cell receptor (beta chain) was determined in a study of shared clonotypes between healthy human individuals. Whole-study results and caveats: On the whole, naive subsets had larger estimated richness than memory subsets had.

As regards this clone: Its antigen remains unidentified.

The germline V gene has CDR1 MNHNY and CDR2 SVGAGI (reference sequence). This CDR3 spans 12 amino acids. The ends were cut back, 6 bases at V and 2 bases at J, with 8 bases in the middle. Produced via immunoSEQ multiplex PCR; TCRdb's table is partial and in-frame only. The repertoire consists of roughly 2 million clones, with approximately 96% occurring once and the leading ten covering around 0.13%. The sequenced sample was naive CD4+ T cells sorted from blood. Subset noted: CD45RA+ positively selected. The sequence was obtained from a young man in good health. This sequence joins TRBV6-6 and TRBJ2-7, with D maybe TRBD1 (6 bases). CDR3 loop: CASRGATYEQYF. CDR3 DNA: TGTGCCAGCAGGGGGGCTACCTACGAGCAGTACTTC.